This TCR beta chain was retrieved from a study of blood T cell repertoires in COVID-19. Overall study: Donors in the United States, Italy and Spain gave samples during acute or convalescent COVID-19. T cells, B-cell-depleted T cells, or PBMCs provided the cDNA or gDNA that served as material.

CDR3 length: 16 residues. Per the germline V gene, CDR1 is LNHDA and CDR2 is SQIVND (reference sequence). TCRdb keeps only in-frame clones here, not all; method: immunoSEQ multiplex PCR. The table includes fewer than 100,000 clones, 85% detected once. As for this clone: One end of the junction varies from germline; a read error may be responsible.

The receptor's source is a man in his forties or fifties with COVID-19, enrolled during active disease. The specimen was peripheral blood. The genes are TRBV19 and TRBJ1-5; D remains unclear. The CDR3 DNA follows: TGTGCCAGTAGTATTCGGGAGGGTGGTCACAATAAGCCCCAGCATTTT. It is translated as CASSIREGGHNKPQHF.